These 32 T cell receptor beta chains share one sample of origin, sequenced in a study of T-cell reconstitution after alpha-beta-depleted transplantation in children. For TCRbeta, the library was prepared with unique molecular identifiers. Each CDR3 protein is one row after TCRdb ran MiXCR on the PCR reads. The sample yields roughly 200,000 distinct CDR3 sequences, 6.5% to 7.5% seen once. The source material was PBMCs from the stem cell graft donor, sampled from the stem cell graft. The source is a human donor who donated a stem cell graft to a child with Wiskott-Aldrich syndrome.

This clonotype came up many times. This chain connects TRBV4-2 to TRBJ1-1; D remains unclear. Germline V lookup: CDR1 LGHNA, CDR2 YNFKEQ. There are 11 residues in the CDR3. V was trimmed by 3 bases and J by 7 bases, leaving 6 bases between them. CDR3 coding DNA: TGTGCCAGCAGCCAGGGAGTTGAAGCTTTCTTT. It encodes CASSQGVEAFF.

The rearrangement uses TRBV27 and TRBJ1-3; D not certain. This CDR3 has 16 residues. V gave up 0 bases and J gave up 1 base, with 10 bases separating them. The germline V gene encodes CDR1 MNHEY and CDR2 SMNVEV (reference sequence). CDR3 amino acids: CASSLSGPLSGNTIYF. CDR3 in DNA: TGTGCCAGCAGTTTATCCGGGCCCCTATCTGGAAACACCATATATTTT.

The chain joins TRBV12-3 or TRBV12-4 to TRBJ2-6; D call uncertain. This CDR3 is 19 amino acids long. The CDR3 bases are TGTACCCGCTGCAACGATGAGTCAAGGGCGTCCTCTGGGGCCAACGTCCTGACTTTC. Amino acids: CTRCNDESRASSGANVLTF.

This clonotype was seen many times. J is TRBJ2-1 and V is TRBV7-9; D is possibly TRBD2 (5 bases). V shed 4 bases and J shed 4 bases, with 17 bases lying between them. CDR1 and CDR2 from the germline V gene are SEHNR and FQNEAQ (reference sequence). The CDR3 extends over 16 amino acids. In DNA, the CDR3 is TGTGCCAGCAGCTCACAAGTCCAGTCGGGGTACAATGAGCAGTTCTTC. Amino acids: CASSSQVQSGYNEQFF.

The sample holds many counts of this clonotype. CDR3 loop: CASSTRGNEQFF. The CDR3 nucleotides are TGTGCCAGCAGCACTAGGGGCAATGAGCAGTTCTTC. The rearrangement links TRBV12-3 or TRBV12-4 to TRBJ2-1; either TRBD1 or TRBD2 may supply D (5 bases each). The CDR3 is 12 residues long. Deletions cut 6 bases from V and 6 bases from J, with 9 bases between.

This clonotype was found many times. The chain employs TRBV25-1 and TRBJ2-7; D possibly corresponds to TRBD2 (6 bases). The CDR3 is 14 residues long. V lost 5 bases, J lost 3 bases, and 14 bases lay in between. Germline lookup yields CDR1 MGHDK and CDR2 SYGVNS. The CDR3 DNA reads TGTGCCAGCAGTCCTCTGACAGCGGGCTACGAGCAGTACTTC. This translates into CASSPLTAGYEQYF.

This clonotype was found a few times. The chain joins TRBV12-3 or TRBV12-4 to TRBJ2-2; D possibly matches TRBD1 or TRBD2 (5 bases each). V lost 8 bases, J lost 0 bases, and 13 bases lay in between. This CDR3 has 15 amino acids. The CDR3 coding sequence is TGTGCCAGCGCTCTTGGGACCTCGAACACCGGGGAGCTGTTTTTT. Its translation: CASALGTSNTGELFF.

In this sample, this clonotype turned up a few times. The chain is built from TRBV11-1 and TRBJ2-1; TRBD2 aligns across 9 bases. The CDR3 runs to 18 residues. Trimming took 4 bases from V and 7 from J; bases not matched to a gene: 17. Germline V gene lookup returns CDR1 SGHAT and CDR2 FQDESV (reference sequence). CDR3 in DNA: TGTGCCAGCAGCTCTCAGATAACAAGCGGGAGGCAGGGAAATGAGCAGTTCTTC. Translating it yields CASSSQITSGRQGNEQFF.

This clonotype was recorded many times. This chain connects TRBV7-9 to TRBJ1-4; D gene unclear. The length of the CDR3 is 14 residues. V lost 4 bases and J 1 base, leaving 7 bases between the germline ends. Germline values: CDR1 SEHNR, CDR2 FQNEAQ (reference sequence). The CDR3 region has the DNA TGTGCCAGCAGCTCGGAGGGAACTAATGAAAAACTGTTTTTT. Translated: CASSSEGTNEKLFF. The variable domain in full, completed from reference TRBV7-9 and TRBJ1-4, reads DTGVSQNPRHKITKRGQNVTFRCDPISEHNRLYWYRQTLGQGPEFLTYFQNEAQLEKSRLLSDRFSAERPKGSFSTLEIQRTEQGDSAMYLCASSSEGTNEKLFFGSGTQLSVL.

V is TRBV4-2 and J is TRBJ1-2, with 8 nucleotides matching TRBD1. The CDR3 is made up of 15 amino acids. V lost 0 bases, J lost 7 bases, and 7 bases stayed unmatched. In germline, CDR1 is LGHNA, CDR2 YNFKEQ. The CDR3 loop is CASSQDRTGSGGYTF. The CDR3 region has the DNA TGTGCCAGCAGCCAAGACCGGACAGGGTCGGGTGGCTACACCTTC.

This clonotype was observed once. A read error is possible here, since a much larger clone lies one base away. This chain uses TRBV21-1 with TRBJ1-1. TRBV21-1 is a documented pseudogene. The CDR3 consists of 13 residues. The CDR3 sequence: CASSPSGVTEAFF. As DNA, the CDR3 is TGTGCCAGCAGCCCAAGCGGGGTCACTGAAGCTTTCTTT.

This clonotype has ten or more counts. The V call is TRBV27, the J call TRBJ2-5; D unclear. V lost 8 bases, J lost 4 bases, and 20 bases lay in between. CDR1 is MNHEY, CDR2 SMNVEV, per germline (reference sequence). The CDR3 spans 15 residues. The CDR3 region is CASGRSGIGLETQYF. The CDR3 DNA is TGTGCCAGCGGACGGAGTGGGATAGGCTTAGAGACCCAGTACTTC.

This clonotype was observed many times. The chain couples TRBV5-1 to TRBJ1-1; D is unclear. Germline V gives CDR1 SGHRS, CDR2 YFSETQ. V gave up 3 bases and J gave up 8 bases, with 11 bases separating them. The CDR3 is 12 residues long. CDR3 loop: CASSYSPGEAFF. The CDR3 coding sequence is TGCGCCAGCAGCTACTCACCGGGAGAAGCTTTCTTT. The full variable domain, completed using reference TRBV5-1 and TRBJ1-1, is KAGVTQTPRYLIKTRGQQVTLSCSPISGHRSVSWYQQTPGQGLQFLFEYFSETQRNKGNFPGRFSGRQFSNSRSEMNVSTLELGDSALYLCASSYSPGEAFFGQGTRLTVV.

This clonotype was seen more than once but under ten times. Its ends do not fully match the called genes, so a read error is possible. The J gene is TRBJ1-1, the V gene TRBV29-1; D might be TRBD1 (6 bases). Germline assignment: CDR1 SQVTM and CDR2 ANQGSEA. The CDR3 spans 17 residues. The CDR3 region is CSGNRVGFLDSNSEAFF. CDR3 nucleotides: TGCAGCGGTAACAGGGTAGGGTTTCTCGATTCAAACAGTGAAGCTTTCTTT.

This clonotype occurred many times. The chain has TRBV5-5 and TRBJ2-5; D possibly matches TRBD1 or TRBD2 (5 bases each). Trimming removed 4 bases from V and 0 bases from J, with 19 bases in between. CDR3 length: 17 residues. Germline V gene data show CDR1 as SGHKS and CDR2 as YYEKEE (reference sequence). The DNA of the CDR3 is TGTGCCAGCAGCCTGCCCTCCGGGACGGCCTACCAAGAGACCCAGTACTTC. It is translated as CASSLPSGTAYQETQYF.

This clonotype was seen many times. The gene calls are TRBV27 and TRBJ2-1; 9 bases map to TRBD2. The CDR3 is made up of 18 amino acids. Unmatched junction bases numbered 12, after V lost 1 base and J lost 5 bases. The V gene's germline CDR1 is MNHEY and CDR2 SMNVEV (reference sequence). The CDR3: CASSLYAGVTSGHNEQFF. The CDR3 DNA is TGTGCCAGCAGTTTATATGCCGGAGTGACTAGCGGACACAATGAGCAGTTCTTC.

The chain recombines TRBV5-1 with TRBJ1-6, with 11 bases aligning to TRBD1. Germline trimming cut 4 bases from V and 9 bases from J; bases unmatched to any gene: 15. Germline V gene lookup returns CDR1 SGHRS and CDR2 YFSETQ. This CDR3 region has 18 residues. This CDR3 reads CASSRGSGQGVEGSPLHF. CDR3 DNA sequence: TGCGCCAGCAGCCGAGGCTCGGGACAGGGGGTCGAAGGTTCACCCCTCCACTTT.

At least ten counts were recorded for this clonotype. V gene TRBV5-1 combines with J gene TRBJ2-5, with 7 bases lining up with TRBD1. CDR3 length equals 14 residues. The V gene end was trimmed by 6 bases and the J gene end by 2 bases; junction bases not matched to a gene: 7. CDR1 is SGHRS and CDR2 is YFSETQ in the germline V gene. The CDR3 DNA sequence: TGCGCCAGCACCCCAAGGACAGGACAAGAGACCCAGTACTTC. Its translation is CASTPRTGQETQYF.

The chain has TRBV20-1 and TRBJ1-4; 12 bases are shared with TRBD1. The germline CDR1 and CDR2 sequences are DFQATT and SNEGSKA (reference sequence). The CDR3 extends over 15 amino acids. V trimming: 6 bases; J trimming: 3 bases; junction bases outside the gene matches: 5. The CDR3 loop reads CSARDRGHSNEKLFF. The CDR3, as DNA: TGCAGTGCCCGGGACAGGGGGCATTCTAATGAAAAACTGTTTTTT.

Remarks on this clonotype: A much more abundant neighbour one base away suggests this may be a read error. The chain couples TRBV20-1 to TRBJ2-1; a weak D match, TRBD2 (5 bases). CDR3 length: 14 residues. The V gene lost 4 bases and the J gene lost 1 base, with 11 bases spanning the gap. Looked up from germline, CDR1 is DFQATT and CDR2 is SNEGSKA (reference sequence). The CDR3 is CSANERVSYNEQFF. The CDR3 DNA reads TGCAGTGCTAACGAGAGGGTATCCTACAATGAGCAGTTCTTC.

This clonotype showed up many times. V and J are TRBV20-1 and TRBJ1-5; D gene unclear. V lost 3 bases and J 2 bases, leaving 11 bases between the germline ends. The CDR3 loop spans 14 amino acids. Germline V CDR1 and CDR2: DFQATT, SNEGSKA (reference sequence). The CDR3 sequence is CSASRVKGNQPQHF. The CDR3 region has the DNA TGCAGTGCTAGTAGGGTCAAGGGCAATCAGCCCCAGCATTTT.

This clonotype has a count of ten or more. The chain links TRBV5-1 to TRBJ2-5; possibly TRBD2 for D (6 bases). Germline CDR1 SGHRS, CDR2 YFSETQ. The CDR3 contains 16 residues. Trimming stripped 5 bases from V and 5 bases from J, with 22 bases between. CDR3 loop: CASRRSWNSGGETQYF. CDR3 DNA sequence: TGCGCCAGCAGGCGGTCTTGGAACTCAGGAGGGGAGACCCAGTACTTC.

This clonotype was counted ten times or more. The chain is built from TRBV7-2 and TRBJ1-5, with TRBD1 as a possible D gene (5 bases). Germline CDR1 is SGHTA and CDR2 is FQGNSA. This CDR3 is 15 amino acids long. V was trimmed by 3 bases and J by 4 bases, leaving 13 bases between them. The chain's CDR3 is CASSFQGATNQPQHF. CDR3 DNA sequence: TGTGCCAGCAGCTTTCAAGGGGCGACAAATCAGCCCCAGCATTTT. Full variable domain (missing parts from reference TRBV7-2 and TRBJ1-5): GAGVSQSPSNKVTEKGKDVELRCDPISGHTALYWYRQSLGQGLEFLIYFQGNSAPDKSGLPSDRFSAERTGGSVSTLTIQRTQQEDSAVYLCASSFQGATNQPQHFGDGTRLSIL.

This clonotype was seen ten or more times. The chain carries TRBV3-1 and TRBJ2-4; 7 nucleotides match TRBD1. CDR1 LGHDT and CDR2 YNNKEL come from the germline V gene (reference sequence). The J segment lost 7 bases and the V segment lost 4 bases, leaving 4 bases of the junction unmatched. The CDR3 totals 13 residues. CDR3 coding DNA: TGTGCCAGCAGCCCGACAGGGACGAACATTCAGTACTTC. Its translation is CASSPTGTNIQYF.

The chain links TRBV5-6 to TRBJ1-2, with TRBD1 matching 11 bases. J was trimmed by 2 bases and V by 5 bases; bases with no gene match: 2. Germline V CDR1 and CDR2: SGHDT, YYEEEE. CDR3 size: 14 residues. CDR3 coding DNA: TGTGCCAGCAGGAGGGACAGGGGGAACTATGGCTACACCTTC. The encoded protein is CASRRDRGNYGYTF.

The genes are TRBV11-3 and TRBJ1-1; a weak D match, TRBD1 (5 bases). This CDR3 comprises 13 residues. Germline CDR1 and CDR2: SGHNT and YENEEA. V was shortened by 3 bases and J by 4 bases, with 9 bases between the two germline ends. The CDR3 is CASSFRAGTEAFF. CDR3 DNA: TGTGCCAGCAGCTTCAGGGCTGGCACTGAAGCTTTCTTT. The variable domain in full, with the rest retrieved from reference TRBV11-3 and TRBJ1-1, is EAGVVQSPRYKIIEKKQPVAFWCNPISGHNTLYWYLQNLGQGPELLIRYENEEAVDDSQLPKDRFSAERLKGVDSTLKIQPAELGDSAVYLCASSFRAGTEAFFGQGTRLTVV.

This clonotype was found many times. The chain recombines TRBV10-3 with TRBJ1-5; TRBD1 agrees at 7 bases. CDR3 length: 15 residues. J lost 1 base, V lost 11 bases, and 11 bases had no gene match. The germline V gene has CDR1 ENHRY and CDR2 SYGVKD. The chain's CDR3 is CASQGGGRSNQPQHF. As DNA, the CDR3 is TGTGCCTCCCAGGGGGGTGGAAGGAGCAATCAGCCCCAGCATTTT.

This clonotype came up many times. The rearrangement joins TRBV5-1 to TRBJ1-6; D perhaps matches TRBD1 (6 bases). CDR1 is SGHRS and CDR2 is YFSETQ in the germline V gene. V was pared by 1 base and J by 8 bases, with 19 bases between. CDR3 length: 17 amino acids. This CDR3 reads CASSLLPGQPDDSPLHF. The CDR3, as DNA: TGCGCCAGCAGCTTGTTGCCGGGACAACCGGATGATTCACCCCTCCACTTT. The full variable domain, its missing parts supplied by reference TRBV5-1 and TRBJ1-6, is KAGVTQTPRYLIKTRGQQVTLSCSPISGHRSVSWYQQTPGQGLQFLFEYFSETQRNKGNFPGRFSGRQFSNSRSEMNVSTLELGDSALYLCASSLLPGQPDDSPLHFGNGTRLTVT.

There are many counts of this clonotype. The chain couples TRBV11-2 to TRBJ2-1, with D perhaps TRBD2 (5 bases). This CDR3 region has 16 residues. The V end was cut by 7 bases, the J end by 1 base, with 17 bases between. Per germline, CDR1 SGHAT and CDR2 FQNNGV. The CDR3 reads CASTGRRSRSYNEQFF. In DNA form, the CDR3 reads TGTGCCAGCACGGGAAGGAGATCAAGGTCCTACAATGAGCAGTTCTTC. Full variable domain (missing parts from reference TRBV11-2 and TRBJ2-1): EAGVAQSPRYKIIEKRQSVAFWCNPISGHATLYWYQQILGQGPKLLIQFQNNGVVDDSQLPKDRFSAERLKGVDSTLKIQPAKLEDSAVYLCASTGRRSRSYNEQFFGPGTRLTVL.

This clonotype was seen many times. The chain joins TRBV12-3 or TRBV12-4 to TRBJ2-7; no reliable D call. There are 12 residues in the CDR3. Trimming removed 8 bases at V and 9 bases at J, with 17 bases between. The CDR3 here is CASRSRLGSQYF. CDR3 in DNA: TGTGCCAGCCGGTCCCGCCTCGGGTCGCAGTACTTC.

This clonotype appeared many times. The chain employs TRBV29-1 and TRBJ2-3; D ambiguous. V was shortened by 5 bases and J by 4 bases, with 7 bases between the two germline ends. The CDR3 is 11 residues long. The V gene's germline CDR1 is SQVTM and CDR2 ANQGSEA. The CDR3 nucleotides are TGCAGCGTTTCTACAGCAGATACGCAGTATTTT. Translated, it gives CSVSTADTQYF.

The chain carries TRBV5-1 and TRBJ2-7; 7 bases agree with TRBD2. With V trimmed by 0 bases and J by 6 bases, 12 bases remained unmatched. Germline-derived CDR1 and CDR2 are SGHRS and YFSETQ. The CDR3 sequence is 16 residues long. The CDR3 reads CASSLGSRERSGEQYF. In DNA form, the CDR3 reads TGCGCCAGCAGCTTGGGATCGCGGGAGCGATCGGGCGAGCAGTACTTC. The full variable domain, in which reference TRBV5-1 and TRBJ2-7 provide the parts outside the CDR3, is KAGVTQTPRYLIKTRGQQVTLSCSPISGHRSVSWYQQTPGQGLQFLFEYFSETQRNKGNFPGRFSGRQFSNSRSEMNVSTLELGDSALYLCASSLGSRERSGEQYFGPGTRLTVT.